This entry features one T cell receptor beta chain sequence. The protocol was immunoSEQ multiplex PCR, while the TCRdb copy is restricted to in-frame clones and leaves out a portion. This sample carries just over 300,000 clones, around 86% of them seen once, and the ten largest clones take around 4.6%. The data belong to a study of blood T cell repertoires in COVID-19. Study overall: COVID-19 samples collected from the United States, Italy and Spain covered acute and convalescent phases. PBMCs, B-cell-depleted T cells, or T cells were the source of the cDNA or gDNA that made up the material.

Participants, about 18 to 100 years old, spanned fewer than 30 US areas. Donors in Cohort 3 counted as recovered after two negative PCRs, clearance, or symptom resolution. The length of the CDR3 is 15 residues. V trimming: 4 bases; J trimming: 6 bases; junction bases outside the gene matches: 1. The V gene's germline CDR1 is WNHNN and CDR2 SYGVQD (reference sequence). Material for sequencing was PBMCs or T cells enriched from blood (not recorded which). The chain is built from TRBV10-1 and TRBJ2-1; 15 nucleotides line up with TRBD2. The receptor was isolated from a man aged 25-45 years who had recovered from COVID-19. The CDR3 nucleotides read TGCGCCAGCAGTGGGACTAGCGGGAGGGGCAATGAGCAGTTCTTC. This translates into CASSGTSGRGNEQFF.